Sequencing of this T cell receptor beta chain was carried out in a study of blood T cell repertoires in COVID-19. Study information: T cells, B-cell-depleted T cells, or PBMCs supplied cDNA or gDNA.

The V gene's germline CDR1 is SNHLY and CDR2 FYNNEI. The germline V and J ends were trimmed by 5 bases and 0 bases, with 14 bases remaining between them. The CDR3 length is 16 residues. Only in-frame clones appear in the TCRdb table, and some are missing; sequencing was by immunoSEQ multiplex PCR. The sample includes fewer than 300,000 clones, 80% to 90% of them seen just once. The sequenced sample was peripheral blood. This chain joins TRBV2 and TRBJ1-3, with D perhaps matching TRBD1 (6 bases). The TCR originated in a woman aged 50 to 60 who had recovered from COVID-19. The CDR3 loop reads CASSRTEKYSGNTIYF. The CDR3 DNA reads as TGTGCCAGCAGTCGGACAGAGAAATACTCTGGAAACACCATATATTTT.